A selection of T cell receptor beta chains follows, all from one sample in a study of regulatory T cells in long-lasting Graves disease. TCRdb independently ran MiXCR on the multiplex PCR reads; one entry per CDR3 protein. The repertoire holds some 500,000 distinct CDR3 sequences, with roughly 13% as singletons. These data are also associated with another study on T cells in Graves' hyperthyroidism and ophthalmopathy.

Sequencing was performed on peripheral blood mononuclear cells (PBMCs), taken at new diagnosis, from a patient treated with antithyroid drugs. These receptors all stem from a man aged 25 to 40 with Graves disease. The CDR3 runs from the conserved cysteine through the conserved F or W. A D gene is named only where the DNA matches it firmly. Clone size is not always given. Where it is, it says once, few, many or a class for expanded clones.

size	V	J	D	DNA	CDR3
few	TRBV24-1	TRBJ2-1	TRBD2	TGTGCCGCTTCAGCAGGGAGGGATGAGCAGTTCTTC	CAASAGRDEQFF
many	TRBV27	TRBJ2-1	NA	TGTGCCAGCAGCCCTCAGCGAAACAATGAGCAGTTCTTC	CASSPQRNNEQFF
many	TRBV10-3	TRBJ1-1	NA	TGTGCCATCAGTGAGTTGAACACTGAAGCTTTCTTT	CAISELNTEAFF
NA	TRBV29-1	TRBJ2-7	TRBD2	TGCAGCGTCCAGCGGGAGGTCAATTACGAGCAGTACTTC	CSVQREVNYEQYF
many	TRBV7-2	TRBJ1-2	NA	TGTGCCAGCAGCTTACAACAGGGAGGGTACGGGGGCTACACCTTC	CASSLQQGGYGGYTF
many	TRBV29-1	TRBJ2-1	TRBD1	TGCAGCGTTGAAGTTGGGGACAGGACCTACAATGAGCAGTTCTTC	CSVEVGDRTYNEQFF
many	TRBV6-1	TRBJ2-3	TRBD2	TGTGCCAGCAGTGAAGCAATCGGACTAGCGGGGAACACAGATACGCAGTATTTT	CASSEAIGLAGNTDTQYF
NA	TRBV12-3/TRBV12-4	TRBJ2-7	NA	TGTGCCAGCAGCCGGACCCTAGACGAGCAGTACTTC	CASSRTLDEQYF
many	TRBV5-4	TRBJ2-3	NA	TGTGCCAGCAGCCCGACCGGGTCCGGGTCTAGCACAGATACGCAGTATTTT	CASSPTGSGSSTDTQYF
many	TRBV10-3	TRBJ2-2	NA	TGTGCCATCAGTGTGGAGCGGCCGAACACCGGGGAGCTGTTTTTT	CAISVERPNTGELFF
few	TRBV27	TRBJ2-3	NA	TGTGCCAGCAGTTTTCCGGGGAGCACAGATACGCAGTATTTT	CASSFPGSTDTQYF
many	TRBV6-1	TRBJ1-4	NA	TGTGCCAGCAGTCAGACGGGAGCAACTAATGAAAAACTGTTTTTT	CASSQTGATNEKLFF
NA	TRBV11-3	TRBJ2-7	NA	TGTGCCAGCAGCTTAGTCGCCCACGAGCAGTACTTC	CASSLVAHEQYF
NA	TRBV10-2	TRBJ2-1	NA	TGCGCCAGCAGTATTGTAGGTACCGCCCCCTACAATGAGCAGTTCTTC	CASSIVGTAPYNEQFF
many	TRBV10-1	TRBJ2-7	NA	TGCGCCAGCAGTGACCCGGACAGTTACGAGCAGTACTTC	CASSDPDSYEQYF
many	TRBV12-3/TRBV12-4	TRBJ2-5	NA	TGTGCCAGCAGTAGAAGCAGAGGGGCAGAAGAGACCCAGTACTTC	CASSRSRGAEETQYF
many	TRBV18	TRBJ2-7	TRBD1	TGTGCCAGCTCACCTGACAGGGGAGGCTACGAGCAGTACTTC	CASSPDRGGYEQYF
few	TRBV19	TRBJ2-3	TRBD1	TGTGCCACCGCGCGGACAGGCCCCGATACGCAGTATTTT	CATARTGPDTQYF
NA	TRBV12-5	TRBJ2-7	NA	TGTGCTAGTGGTTCCCGCTCTACCAACGAGCAGTACTTC	CASGSRSTNEQYF
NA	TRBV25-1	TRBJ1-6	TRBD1	TGTGCCAGCAGGCCCCGGGACAGCTCCGGCCCACCCCTCCACTTT	CASRPRDSSGPPLHF
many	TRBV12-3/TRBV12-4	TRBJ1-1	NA	TGTGCCAGCAGTGGTGATAGTCGGCCTGAAGCTTTCTTT	CASSGDSRPEAFF
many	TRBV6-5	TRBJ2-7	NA	TGTGCCAGCAGTTACAGGGTTGGCTACGAGCAGTACTTC	CASSYRVGYEQYF
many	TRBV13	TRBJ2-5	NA	TGTGCCAGCACTACTGGGGGTGGCGAGACCCAGTACTTC	CASTTGGGETQYF
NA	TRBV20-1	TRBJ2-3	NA	TGCAGTGCTAGTGACTACTACACAGATACGCAGTATTTT	CSASDYYTDTQYF
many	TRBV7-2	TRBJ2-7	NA	TGTGCCAGCAGCTTAGGGCCCGGACAGCTAGTGTACGAGCAGTACTTC	CASSLGPGQLVYEQYF
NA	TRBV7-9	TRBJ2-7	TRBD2	TGTGCCACCCGAGCCGGGACTAGCGGGAGGCTGGACGAGCAGTACTTC	CATRAGTSGRLDEQYF
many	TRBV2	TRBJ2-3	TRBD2	TGTGCCAGCCAGCGGGAGACTACAGATACGCAGTATTTT	CASQRETTDTQYF
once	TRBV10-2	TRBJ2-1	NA	TGCGCCAGCAGTGATGTCAGGATCCATAATGAGCAGTTCTTC	CASSDVRIHNEQFF
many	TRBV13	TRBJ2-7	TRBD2	TGTGCCAGCAGCTTAAACGGGGGGGGGACCTACGAGCAGTACTTC	CASSLNGGGTYEQYF
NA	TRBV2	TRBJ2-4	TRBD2	TGTGCCAGCAGCACGGCTAGCGGGAGGGCCGGGAACATTCAGTACTTC	CASSTASGRAGNIQYF
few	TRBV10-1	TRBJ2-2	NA	TGCGCCAGCAGTGACGGCCTCGGGGAGCTGTTTTTT	CASSDGLGELFF
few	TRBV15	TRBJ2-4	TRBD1	TGTGCCACCAGCAGCCGAGAGACAGGGCACAAAAACATTCAGTACTTC	CATSSRETGHKNIQYF
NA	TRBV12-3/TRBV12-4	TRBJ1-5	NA	TGTGCCAGCAGTTTTCGACGGTACAATCAGCCCCAGCATTTT	CASSFRRYNQPQHF
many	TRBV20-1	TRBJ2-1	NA	TGCAGTGCGGAAGGGACTGACGAATACAATGAGCAGTTCTTC	CSAEGTDEYNEQFF
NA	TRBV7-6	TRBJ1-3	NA	TGTGCCAGCAGCGCAGGGCCAGGGTACTCTGGAAACACCATATATTTT	CASSAGPGYSGNTIYF
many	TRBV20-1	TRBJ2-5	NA	TGCAGTGCTGACCCTGACAGGGCTGGAGGGGAGACCCAGTACTTC	CSADPDRAGGETQYF
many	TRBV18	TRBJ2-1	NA	TGTGCCAGCTCACCGGGGTCGGGGAATGAGCAGTTCTTC	CASSPGSGNEQFF
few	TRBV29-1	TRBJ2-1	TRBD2	TGCAGCGTTGACAGCGGGAGCTCTGAGCAGTTCTTC	CSVDSGSSEQFF
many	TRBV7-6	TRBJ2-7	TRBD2	TGTGCCAGCAGCTACAGACTAGCGGGACCGACCGAGCAGTACTTC	CASSYRLAGPTEQYF
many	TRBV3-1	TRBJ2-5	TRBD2	TGTGCCAGCAGCCCCGGACTAGCGGACGGGGAGACCCAGTACTTC	CASSPGLADGETQYF
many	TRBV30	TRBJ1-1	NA	TGTGCTTTATCCCCGAGGACTGAAGCTTTCTTT	CALSPRTEAFF
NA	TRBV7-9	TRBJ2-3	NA	TGTGCCAGCAGCAGAGCTGGATTTACAGATACGCAGTATTTT	CASSRAGFTDTQYF
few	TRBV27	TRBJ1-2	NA	TGTGCCAGCAGTTTAACGGCAGGGGACGGCTACACCTTC	CASSLTAGDGYTF
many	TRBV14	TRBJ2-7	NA	TGTGCCAGCAGCCAAGAGTTGGACACCCGCTACGAGCAGTACTTC	CASSQELDTRYEQYF
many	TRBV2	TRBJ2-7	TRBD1	TGTGCCAGCAGCGAAGACAGGGAATTCTACGAGCAGTACTTC	CASSEDREFYEQYF
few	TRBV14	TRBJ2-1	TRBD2	TGTGCCAGCAGCCAATCCCGCGGGGCCGGGAGGAACAATGAGCAGTTCTTC	CASSQSRGAGRNNEQFF
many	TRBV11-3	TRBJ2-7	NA	TGTGCCAGCAGCTACAGTGGAGGGGGCTCCTACGAGCAGTACTTC	CASSYSGGGSYEQYF